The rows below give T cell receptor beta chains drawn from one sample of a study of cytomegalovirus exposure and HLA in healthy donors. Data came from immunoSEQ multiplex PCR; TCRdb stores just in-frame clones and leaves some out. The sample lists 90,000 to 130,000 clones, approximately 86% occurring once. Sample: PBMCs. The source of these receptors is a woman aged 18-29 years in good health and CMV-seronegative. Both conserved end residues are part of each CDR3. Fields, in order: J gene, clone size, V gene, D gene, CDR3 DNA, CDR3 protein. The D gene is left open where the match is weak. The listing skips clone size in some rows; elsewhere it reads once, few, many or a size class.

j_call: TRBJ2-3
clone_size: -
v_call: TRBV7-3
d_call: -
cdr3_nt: TGTGCCAGCAGCTTAAATGCGGCCGAGGCTAATACGCAGTATTTT
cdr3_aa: CASSLNAAEANTQYF

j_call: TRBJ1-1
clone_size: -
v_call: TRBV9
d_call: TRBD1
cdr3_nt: TGTGCCAGCAGCCCCGGGACAGTTGAAGCTTTCTTT
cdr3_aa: CASSPGTVEAFF

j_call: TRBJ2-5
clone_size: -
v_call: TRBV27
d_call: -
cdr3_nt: TGTGCCAGCAGTGCCCGAGGGGGGGGCATCCAAGAGACCCAGTACTTC
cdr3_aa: CASSARGGGIQETQYF

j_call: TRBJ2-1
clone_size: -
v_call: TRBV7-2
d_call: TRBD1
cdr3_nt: TGTGCCAGCAGCCCAGACAGGGCCTCGCGGTTCTTC
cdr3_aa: CASSPDRASRFF

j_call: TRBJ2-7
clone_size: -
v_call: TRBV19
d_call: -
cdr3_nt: TGTGCCAGTAGTCAGTCAACCTCCGAGCAGTACTTC
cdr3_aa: CASSQSTSEQYF

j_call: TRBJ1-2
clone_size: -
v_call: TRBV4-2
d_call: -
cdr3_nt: TGTGCCAGCAGCCAGATCTCTCCCTTAGAGGGTGGCTACACCTTC
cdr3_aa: CASSQISPLEGGYTF

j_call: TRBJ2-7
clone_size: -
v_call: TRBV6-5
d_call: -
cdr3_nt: TGTGCCAGCAGTGCGGACAGTGTCTCCTACGAGCAGTACTTC
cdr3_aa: CASSADSVSYEQYF

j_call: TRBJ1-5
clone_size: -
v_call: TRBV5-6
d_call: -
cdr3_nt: TGTGCCAGCAGCGCACAGGTGTTTACGCCCCAGCATTTT
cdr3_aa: CASSAQVFTPQHF

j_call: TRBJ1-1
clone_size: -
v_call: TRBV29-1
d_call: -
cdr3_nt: TGCAGCGAACGACTTTACACTGAAGCTTTCTTT
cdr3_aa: CSERLYTEAFF

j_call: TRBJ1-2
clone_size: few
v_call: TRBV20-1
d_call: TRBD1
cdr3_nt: TGCAGTGCTAGGGGGACAGCAGGCTACACCTTC
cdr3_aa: CSARGTAGYTF

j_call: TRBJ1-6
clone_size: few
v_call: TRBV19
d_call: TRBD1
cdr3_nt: TGTGCCAGCCAACCTCCCGGGACAGCTAATAATTCACCCCTCCACTTT
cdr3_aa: CASQPPGTANNSPLHF

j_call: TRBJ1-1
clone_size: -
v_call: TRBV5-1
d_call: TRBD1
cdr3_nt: TGCGCCAGCAGCTTGGCCAAAGGGGGCGGGAACACTGAAGCTTTCTTT
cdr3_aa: CASSLAKGGGNTEAFF

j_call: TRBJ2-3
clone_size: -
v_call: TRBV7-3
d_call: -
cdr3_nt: TGTGCCAGCAGCTCCCCCGCTTTCCCCCTCCTTGGCCCCGGCACAGATACGCAGTATTTT
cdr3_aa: CASSSPAFPLLGPGTDTQYF

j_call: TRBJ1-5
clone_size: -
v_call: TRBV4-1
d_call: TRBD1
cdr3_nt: TGCGCCAGCAGCCATCCGGGACAGGGTTTCCAGCCCCAGCATTTT
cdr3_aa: CASSHPGQGFQPQHF

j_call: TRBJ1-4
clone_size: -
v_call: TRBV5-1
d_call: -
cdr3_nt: TGCGCCAGCAGCCCCGGTGAGGGTGATGAAAAACTGTTTTTT
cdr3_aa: CASSPGEGDEKLFF

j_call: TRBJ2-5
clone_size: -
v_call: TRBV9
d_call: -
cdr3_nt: TGTGCCAGCAGCGTAGATGTGGGGAGGGAGACCCAGTACTTC
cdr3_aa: CASSVDVGRETQYF

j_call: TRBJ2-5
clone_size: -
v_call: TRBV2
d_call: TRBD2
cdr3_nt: TGTGCCAGCAGTGAAGGGCAGACTAGCGGGGGAGGGGAGACCCAGTACTTC
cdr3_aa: CASSEGQTSGGGETQYF

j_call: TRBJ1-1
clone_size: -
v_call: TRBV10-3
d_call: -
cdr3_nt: TGTGCCATCAGTGAATCAGGGAGGGGTACTGAAGCTTTCTTT
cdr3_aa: CAISESGRGTEAFF

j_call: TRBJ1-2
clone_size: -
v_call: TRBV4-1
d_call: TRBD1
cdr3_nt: TGCGCCAGCAGCCAAGATAGACAGGGGGCTGAGTATGGCTACACCTTC
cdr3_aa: CASSQDRQGAEYGYTF

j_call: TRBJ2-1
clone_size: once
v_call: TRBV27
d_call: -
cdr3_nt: TGTGCCAGCAGTTTAGTCCCGGGGGTAGGTGAGCAGTTCTTC
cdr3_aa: CASSLVPGVGEQFF

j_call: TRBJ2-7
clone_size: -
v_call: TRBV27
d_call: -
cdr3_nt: TGTGCCAGCGGAGCCACCTACGAGCAGTACTTC
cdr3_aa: CASGATYEQYF

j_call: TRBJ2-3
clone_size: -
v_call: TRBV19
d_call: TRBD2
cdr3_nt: TGTGCCAGTAGTGTGGGACTAGCGGGGGGGCGGGTCACAGATACGCAGTATTTT
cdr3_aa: CASSVGLAGGRVTDTQYF

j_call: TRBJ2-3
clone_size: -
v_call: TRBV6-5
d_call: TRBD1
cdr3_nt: TGTGCCAGCAGTTTAACCGGGACAGGGCGCACAGATACGCAGTATTTT
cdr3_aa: CASSLTGTGRTDTQYF

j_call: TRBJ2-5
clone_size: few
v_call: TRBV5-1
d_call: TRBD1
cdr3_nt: TGCGCCAGCAGCGTCTCGGACAGGGGTGAGAAGACCCAGTACTTC
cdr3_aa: CASSVSDRGEKTQYF

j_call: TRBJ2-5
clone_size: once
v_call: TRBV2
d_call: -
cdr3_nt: TGTGCCAGCAGTGGGGCCGTTCAAGAGACCCAGTACTTC
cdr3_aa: CASSGAVQETQYF

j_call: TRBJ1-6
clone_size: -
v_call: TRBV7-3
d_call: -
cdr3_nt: TGTGCCAGCAGCCACGATAGGAGTTCACCCCTCCACTTT
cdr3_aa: CASSHDRSSPLHF

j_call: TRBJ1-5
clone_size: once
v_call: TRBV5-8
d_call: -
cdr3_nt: TGTGCCAGCAGCGGAGGGACCGATGTTAGCAATCAGCCCCAGCATTTT
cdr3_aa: CASSGGTDVSNQPQHF

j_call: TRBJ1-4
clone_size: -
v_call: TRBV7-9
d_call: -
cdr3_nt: TGTGCCACCGGGTCGCTCGGAGCCACTAATGAAAAACTGTTTTTT
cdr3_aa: CATGSLGATNEKLFF

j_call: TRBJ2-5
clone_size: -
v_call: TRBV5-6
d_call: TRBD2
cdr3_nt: TGTGCCAGCAGCGGGGGACTAGCGGGGTGGGAGACCCAGTACTTC
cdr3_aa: CASSGGLAGWETQYF

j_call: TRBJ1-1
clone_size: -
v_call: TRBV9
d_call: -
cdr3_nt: TGTGCCAGCGGAGGGGAGTTCGCTGAAGCTTTCTTT
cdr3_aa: CASGGEFAEAFF

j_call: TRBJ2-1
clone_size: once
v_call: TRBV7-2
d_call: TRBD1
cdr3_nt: TGTGCCAGCAGTTTAGACAGGGCCTTGGGTTCCAATGAGCAGTTCTTC
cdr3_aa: CASSLDRALGSNEQFF

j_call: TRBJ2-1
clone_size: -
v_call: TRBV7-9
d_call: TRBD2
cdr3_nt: TGTGCCAGCAGCTTCGGGACTAGCGGGGCCAGTAGCAATGAGCAGTTCTTC
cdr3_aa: CASSFGTSGASSNEQFF

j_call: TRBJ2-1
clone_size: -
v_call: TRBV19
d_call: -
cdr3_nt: TGTGCCAGTAGTCCGGGGGATGAGCAGTTCTTC
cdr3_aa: CASSPGDEQFF

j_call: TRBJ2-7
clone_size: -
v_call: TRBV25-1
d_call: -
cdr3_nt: TGTGCCAGCAGTGCCAGGGGTGCCCACGAGCAGTACTTC
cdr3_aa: CASSARGAHEQYF

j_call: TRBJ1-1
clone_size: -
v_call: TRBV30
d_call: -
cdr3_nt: TGTGCCTGGACCCCGGGGCCCGGGGGCACTGAAGCTTTCTTT
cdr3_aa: CAWTPGPGGTEAFF

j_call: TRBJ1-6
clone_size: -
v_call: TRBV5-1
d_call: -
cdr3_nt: TGCGCCAGCAGCTTCCCCGGTTCACCCCTCCACTTT
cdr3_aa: CASSFPGSPLHF

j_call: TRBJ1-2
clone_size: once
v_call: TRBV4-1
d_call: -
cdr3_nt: TGCGCCAGCAGCCAAGAGGGGGGGCTGGCCTATGGCTACACCTTC
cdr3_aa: CASSQEGGLAYGYTF

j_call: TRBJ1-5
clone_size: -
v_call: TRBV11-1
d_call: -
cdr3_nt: TGTGCCAGCAGACCGCAGGGCAATCAGCCCCAGCATTTT
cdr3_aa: CASRPQGNQPQHF

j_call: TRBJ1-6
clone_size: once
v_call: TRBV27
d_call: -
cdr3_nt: TGTGCCAGCAGTCCCGGGGGGACCGGGGGCAATTCACCCCTCCACTTT
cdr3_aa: CASSPGGTGGNSPLHF

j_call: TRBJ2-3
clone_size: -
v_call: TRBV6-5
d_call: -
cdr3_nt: TGTGCCAGCAGTTACTCGGACAGTCAATGGACAGATACGCAGTATTTT
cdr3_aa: CASSYSDSQWTDTQYF

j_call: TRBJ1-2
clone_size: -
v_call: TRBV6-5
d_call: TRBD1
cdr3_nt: TGTGCCAGCGCCTTTAGACAGGGTCATGATGGCTACACCTTC
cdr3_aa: CASAFRQGHDGYTF

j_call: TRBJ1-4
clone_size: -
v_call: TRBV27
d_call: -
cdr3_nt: TGTGCCAGCAGTCGCGGGGGGTCCGGGAAAAAACTGTTTTTT
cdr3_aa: CASSRGGSGKKLFF

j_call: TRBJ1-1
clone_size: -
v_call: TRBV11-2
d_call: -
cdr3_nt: TGTGCCAGCAGCCCCCTCCATCAGGGGTACACTGAAGCTTTCTTT
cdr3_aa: CASSPLHQGYTEAFF

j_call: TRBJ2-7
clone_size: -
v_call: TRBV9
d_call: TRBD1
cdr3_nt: TGTGCCAGCAGCGTACAGGGGGATGCGTACGAGCAGTACTTC
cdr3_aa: CASSVQGDAYEQYF

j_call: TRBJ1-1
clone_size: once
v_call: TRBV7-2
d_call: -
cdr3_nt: TGTGCCAGCAGCTTAAGGCGGGTCGACACTGAAGCTTTCTTT
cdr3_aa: CASSLRRVDTEAFF

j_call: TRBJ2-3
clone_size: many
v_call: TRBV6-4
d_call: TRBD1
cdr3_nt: TGTGCCACCGGGACAGGGGACACAGATACGCAGTATTTT
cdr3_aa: CATGTGDTDTQYF

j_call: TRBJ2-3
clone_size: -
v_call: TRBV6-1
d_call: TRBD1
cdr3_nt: TGTGCCAGCAGTGACCCCACAGGGGTCAGCACAGATACGCAGTATTTT
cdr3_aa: CASSDPTGVSTDTQYF

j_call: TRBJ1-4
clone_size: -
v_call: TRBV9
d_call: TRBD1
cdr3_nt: TGTGCCAGCAGCGTAAGGGCAGGGGGTAATGAAAAACTGTTTTTT
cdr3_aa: CASSVRAGGNEKLFF

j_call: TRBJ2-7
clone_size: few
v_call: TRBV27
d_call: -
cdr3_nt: TGTGCCAGCAGTTTAGGTTTAGCCTACGAGCAGTACTTC
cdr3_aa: CASSLGLAYEQYF

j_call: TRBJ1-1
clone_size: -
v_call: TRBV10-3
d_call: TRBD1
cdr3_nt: TGTGCCATCATCCCTACGGGACAGGGGGGGACTGAAGCTTTCTTT
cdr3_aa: CAIIPTGQGGTEAFF

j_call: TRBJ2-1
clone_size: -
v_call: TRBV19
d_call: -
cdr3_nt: TGTGCCAGTAGTTTCCGGGACACCTCCTACAATGAGCAGTTCTTC
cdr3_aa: CASSFRDTSYNEQFF

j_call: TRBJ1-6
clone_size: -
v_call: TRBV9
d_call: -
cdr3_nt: TGTGCCAGCAGCGTAGGGAGGGAGGGAAGTTCACCCCTCCACTTT
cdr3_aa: CASSVGREGSSPLHF

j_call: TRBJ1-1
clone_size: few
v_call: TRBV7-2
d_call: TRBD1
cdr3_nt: TGTGCCAGCAGCTTAGTGTCTCAGGGGGCCGATGCTTTCTTT
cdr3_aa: CASSLVSQGADAFF

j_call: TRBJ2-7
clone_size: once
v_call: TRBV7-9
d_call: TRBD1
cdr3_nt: TGTGCCAGCAGCCCGACAGGGTCAATAGGCTCCTACGAGCAGTACTTC
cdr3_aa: CASSPTGSIGSYEQYF